The entry below describes one TCR beta chain. Its antigen is undetermined. The sample originates from a study of CD8 T cells in ankylosing spondylitis. Quantitative molecular-barcoded 5'-RACE generated the TCR beta libraries. Via MiXCR, TCRdb re-called the 5' RACE reads, giving one row per CDR3 protein. The table records roughly 300,000 distinct CDR3 sequences, 8% of them present only once. Overall study results and limits: Reportedly, significant enrichment of disease-linked clones occurred in matched ankylosing spondylitis synovial fluid. Ankylosing spondylitis blood seemed to carry a telltale TCR beta motif made of several highly homologous variants. Researchers report that disease-linked clones proved CD8+ and relatively rare in peripheral blood. Earlier literature documents some of the motif variants in reactive arthritis synovial fluid and blood.

In germline, CDR1 is PRHDT, CDR2 FYEKMQ (reference sequence). This CDR3 is 15 amino acids long. V lost 1 base and J 3 bases, leaving 10 bases between the germline ends. The sequence came from a male donor with ankylosing spondylitis. V gene TRBV13 combines with J gene TRBJ2-1; a weak D match, TRBD2 (5 bases). Sequenced material: blood, either unsorted or a sorted T cell fraction (not recorded which). This CDR3 reads CASSLVLGNYNEQFF. CDR3 DNA sequence: TGTGCCAGCAGCTTAGTACTAGGGAACTACAATGAGCAGTTCTTC.